The clone carrying this TCR beta chain was counted a few times. Its specificity is unknown. This entry is derived from a study of T cell clonotyping in hematopoietic cell transplantation. Overall study results and limits: CD4 and CD8 repertoire contributions could not be separated without sorting. Higher Inverse Simpson Index values in graft donor and pretransplant recipient predicted broader posttransplant TCR diversity.

The CDR3 has 11 residues. With 8 bases clipped from V and 9 bases from J, the junction kept 8 bases outside the gene matches. CDR1 is SQVTM, CDR2 ANQGSEA, per germline. Samples: about 28 days before transplant, then days 30, 100 and 180 after. Here immunoSEQ multiplex PCR was the method, and the copy in TCRdb shows in-frame clones only, minus some. The top ten hold roughly 28% of the sample, which has 5,200 or so clones, 89% seen once. Sequencing was performed on peripheral blood mononuclear cells, taken 100 days after allogeneic stem cell transplant. The clonotype was recovered from a male patient between 65 and 85 years old who had an allogeneic stem cell transplant from an unrelated donor, so T cells may come from the graft donor. Some clones in this sample may be carry-over from other donors' samples. The gene calls are TRBV29-1 and TRBJ2-5; 8 bases line up with TRBD1. The CDR3: CSIWGQEAQYF. As DNA, the CDR3 is TGCAGCATATGGGGACAGGAGGCCCAGTACTTC.